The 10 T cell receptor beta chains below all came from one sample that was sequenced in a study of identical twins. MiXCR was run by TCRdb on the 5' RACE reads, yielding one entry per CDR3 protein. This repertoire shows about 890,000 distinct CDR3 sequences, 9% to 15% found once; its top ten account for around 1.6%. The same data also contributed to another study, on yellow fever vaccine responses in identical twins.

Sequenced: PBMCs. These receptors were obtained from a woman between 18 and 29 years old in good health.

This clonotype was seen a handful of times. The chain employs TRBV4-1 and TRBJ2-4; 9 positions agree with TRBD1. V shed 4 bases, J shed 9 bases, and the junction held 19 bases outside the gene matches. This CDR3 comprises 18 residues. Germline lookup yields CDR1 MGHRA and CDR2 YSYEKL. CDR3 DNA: TGCGCCAGCAGCCCGTCAACCGGGACAGGGCCTTTAGGGAGCATTCAGTACTTC. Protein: CASSPSTGTGPLGSIQYF.

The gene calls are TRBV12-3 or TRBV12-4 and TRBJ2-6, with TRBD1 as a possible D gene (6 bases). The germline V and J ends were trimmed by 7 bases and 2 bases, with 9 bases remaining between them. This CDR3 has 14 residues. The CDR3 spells CASNKGAGANVLTF. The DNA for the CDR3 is TGTGCCAGCAACAAGGGGGCTGGGGCCAACGTCCTGACTTTC.

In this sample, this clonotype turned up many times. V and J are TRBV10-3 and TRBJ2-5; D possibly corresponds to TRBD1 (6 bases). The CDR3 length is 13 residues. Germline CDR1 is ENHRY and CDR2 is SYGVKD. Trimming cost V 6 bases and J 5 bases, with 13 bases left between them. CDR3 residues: CAISETGRETQYF. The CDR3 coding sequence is TGTGCCATCAGCGAAACAGGGCGCGAGACCCAGTACTTC.

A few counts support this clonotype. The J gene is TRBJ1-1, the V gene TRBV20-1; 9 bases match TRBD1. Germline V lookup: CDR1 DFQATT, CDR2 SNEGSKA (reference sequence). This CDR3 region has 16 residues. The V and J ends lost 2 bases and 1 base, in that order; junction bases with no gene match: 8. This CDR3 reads CSARPTDRGWNTEAFF. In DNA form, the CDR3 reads TGCAGTGCTAGACCCACGGACAGGGGATGGAACACTGAAGCTTTCTTT.

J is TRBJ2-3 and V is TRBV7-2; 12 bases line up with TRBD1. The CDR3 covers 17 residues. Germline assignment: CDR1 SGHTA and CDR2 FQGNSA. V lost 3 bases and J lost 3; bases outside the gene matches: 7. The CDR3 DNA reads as TGTGCCAGCAGCTTCAGGGACAGGGGGCGCGGTACAGATACGCAGTATTTT. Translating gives CASSFRDRGRGTDTQYF. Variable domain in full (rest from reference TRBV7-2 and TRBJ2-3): GAGVSQSPSNKVTEKGKDVELRCDPISGHTALYWYRQSLGQGLEFLIYFQGNSAPDKSGLPSDRFSAERTGGSVSTLTIQRTQQEDSAVYLCASSFRDRGRGTDTQYFGPGTRLTVL.

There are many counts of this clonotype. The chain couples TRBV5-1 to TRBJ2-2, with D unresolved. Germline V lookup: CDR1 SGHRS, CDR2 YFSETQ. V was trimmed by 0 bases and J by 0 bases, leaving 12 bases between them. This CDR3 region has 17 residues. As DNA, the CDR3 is TGCGCCAGCAGCTTGGGCCCAGAAGGACCGAACACCGGGGAGCTGTTTTTT. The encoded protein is CASSLGPEGPNTGELFF.

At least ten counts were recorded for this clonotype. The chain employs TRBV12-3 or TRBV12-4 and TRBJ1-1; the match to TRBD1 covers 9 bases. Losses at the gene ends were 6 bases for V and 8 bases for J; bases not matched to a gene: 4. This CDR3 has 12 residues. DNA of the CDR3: TGTGCCAGCAGGGCAACAGGGGGCGAAGCTTTCTTT. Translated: CASRATGGEAFF.

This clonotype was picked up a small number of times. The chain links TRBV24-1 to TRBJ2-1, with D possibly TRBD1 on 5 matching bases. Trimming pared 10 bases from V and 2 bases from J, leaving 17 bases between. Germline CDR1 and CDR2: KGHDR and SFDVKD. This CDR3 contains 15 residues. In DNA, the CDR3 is TGTGCCACAAGCCCCAGGGAACATGCCTACAATGAGCAGTTCTTC. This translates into CATSPREHAYNEQFF.

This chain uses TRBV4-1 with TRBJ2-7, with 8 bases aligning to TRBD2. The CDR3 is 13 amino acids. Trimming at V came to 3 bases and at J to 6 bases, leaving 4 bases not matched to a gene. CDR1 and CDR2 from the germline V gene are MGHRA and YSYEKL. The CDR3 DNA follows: TGCGCCAGCAGCCACGTCGGGACTAGCGAGCAGTACTTC. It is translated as CASSHVGTSEQYF.

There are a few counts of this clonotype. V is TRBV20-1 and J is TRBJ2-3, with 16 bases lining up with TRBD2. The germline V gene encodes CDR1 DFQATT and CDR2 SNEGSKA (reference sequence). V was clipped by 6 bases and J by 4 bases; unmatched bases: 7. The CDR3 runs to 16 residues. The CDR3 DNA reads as TGCAGTGCCGGTCGCGGGACTAGCGGGAGGGCAGATACGCAGTATTTT. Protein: CSAGRGTSGRADTQYF.